The 25 T cell receptor beta chains below come from one sample, sequenced in a study of blood T cell repertoires in COVID-19. TCRdb keeps only in-frame clones here, not all; method: immunoSEQ multiplex PCR. The data hold 95,000 to 150,000 clones, with under 90% observed a single time. What was sequenced was peripheral blood. The origin of the receptors is a woman between 65 and 79 years old with acute or convalescent COVID-19.

This CDR3 reads CASSDRAAYQETQYF. CDR3 DNA: TGTGCCAGTAGCGACCGAGCGGCGTACCAAGAGACCCAGTACTTC. The rearrangement links TRBV19 to TRBJ2-5, with a tentative D call TRBD2 (5 bases). Per germline, CDR1 LNHDA and CDR2 SQIVND (reference sequence). The V end was cut by 6 bases, the J end by 0 bases, with 14 bases between. This CDR3 contains 15 residues.

The chain has TRBV9 and TRBJ2-1, with 12 positions matching TRBD1. CDR3 length equals 16 residues. V gave up 2 bases and J gave up 8 bases; unmatched junction bases: 8. The germline gives CDR1 SGDLS, CDR2 YYNGEE. CDR3 residues: CASSVSPGQGAHEQFF. CDR3 nucleotide sequence: TGTGCCAGCAGCGTGTCTCCGGGACAGGGGGCGCATGAGCAGTTCTTC. The entire variable domain, with the rest obtained from reference TRBV9 and TRBJ2-1, is as follows: DSGVTQTPKHLITATGQRVTLRCSPRSGDLSVYWYQQSLDQGLQFLIQYYNGEERAKGNILERFSAQQFPDLHSELNLSSLELGDSALYFCASSVSPGQGAHEQFFGPGTRLTVL.

This chain uses TRBV7-2 with TRBJ1-4; possibly TRBD1 for D (5 bases). CDR1 and CDR2 from the germline V gene are SGHTA and FQGNSA. The CDR3 sequence is 14 residues long. The ends were cut back, 1 base at V and 8 bases at J, with 11 bases in the middle. CDR3 in amino acids: CASSLDGGWEKLFF. The CDR3 DNA follows: TGTGCCAGCAGCTTAGACGGGGGTTGGGAAAAACTGTTTTTT. Looking up the rest from reference TRBV7-2 and TRBJ1-4 gives the full variable domain: GAGVSQSPSNKVTEKGKDVELRCDPISGHTALYWYRQSLGQGLEFLIYFQGNSAPDKSGLPSDRFSAERTGGSVSTLTIQRTQQEDSAVYLCASSLDGGWEKLFFGSGTQLSVL.

The chain links TRBV30 to TRBJ1-1, with TRBD1 identical over 7 bases. This CDR3 is 12 amino acids long. Losses at the gene ends were 5 bases for V and 1 base for J; bases not matched to a gene: 1. Germline CDR1 and CDR2: GTSNPN and SVGIG (reference sequence). The CDR3 DNA follows: TGTGCCTGGGGACAGGCGAACACTGAAGCTTTCTTT. This sequence encodes CAWGQANTEAFF.

The V and J genes are TRBV7-6 and TRBJ2-5; maybe TRBD2 (7 bases). The ends were cut back, 2 bases at V and 5 bases at J, with 21 bases in the middle. The germline V gene has CDR1 SGHVS and CDR2 FNYEAQ. The CDR3 has 17 residues. This CDR3 is CASSLWFSEGGYETQYF. The CDR3 nucleotides read TGTGCCAGCAGCTTATGGTTCTCGGAGGGGGGGTATGAGACCCAGTACTTC.

This chain links TRBV29-1 with TRBJ1-1; no clear D gene. Trimming removed 2 bases at V and 11 bases at J, with 6 bases between. CDR1 SQVTM and CDR2 ANQGSEA come from the germline V gene. The CDR3 length is 9 residues. The CDR3 DNA sequence: TGCAGCGTTGAAAAATATGCTTTCTTT. Its translation is CSVEKYAFF. Full variable domain (remainder filled in from reference TRBV29-1 and TRBJ1-1): SAVISQKPSRDICQRGTSLTIQCQVDSQVTMMFWYRQQPGQSLTLIATANQGSEATYESGFVIDKFPISRPNLTFSTLTVSNMSPEDSSIYLCSVEKYAFFGQGTRLTVV.

Only a few counts were recorded for this clone. The chain has TRBV5-1 and TRBJ1-6, with TRBD1 as a possible D gene (6 bases). V lost 2 bases to trimming and J lost 6 bases, with 12 bases between them. The CDR3 totals 15 residues. Germline assignment: CDR1 SGHRS and CDR2 YFSETQ. The CDR3 here is CASSFTTGGNSPLHF. The DNA for the CDR3 is TGCGCCAGCAGCTTTACGACAGGCGGTAATTCACCCCTCCACTTT.

The chain carries TRBV7-9 and TRBJ1-2; the D gene is possibly TRBD1 (5 bases). In germline, CDR1 is SEHNR, CDR2 FQNEAQ (reference sequence). Trimming removed 3 bases from V and 8 bases from J, with 16 bases in between. This CDR3 spans 14 amino acids. The CDR3, as DNA: TGTGCCAGCAGCTTCATTGGAGGGACCGGCGGCTACACCTTC. Its protein product is CASSFIGGTGGYTF. Variable domain in full (rest from reference TRBV7-9 and TRBJ1-2): DTGVSQNPRHKITKRGQNVTFRCDPISEHNRLYWYRQTLGQGPEFLTYFQNEAQLEKSRLLSDRFSAERPKGSFSTLEIQRTEQGDSAMYLCASSFIGGTGGYTFGSGTRLTVV.

The chain carries TRBV4-3 and TRBJ2-1, with D maybe TRBD1 (7 bases). The CDR3 runs to 15 residues. The germline CDR1 and CDR2 sequences are LGHNA and YSLEER. Deletions cut 0 bases from V and 7 bases from J, with 13 bases between. This CDR3 is CASSQEETGRNEQFF. The CDR3 coding sequence is TGCGCCAGCAGCCAAGAGGAGACAGGGAGGAATGAGCAGTTCTTC.

The chain employs TRBV7-6 and TRBJ2-3; 12 bases fit TRBD2. The CDR3 length is 16 residues. CDR1 is SGHVS, CDR2 FNYEAQ, per germline. The V gene end was trimmed by 6 bases and the J gene end by 4 bases; junction bases not matched to a gene: 8. The CDR3 protein is CASSPISSGGADTQYF. CDR3 nucleotides: TGTGCCAGCAGTCCGATATCTAGCGGGGGGGCAGATACGCAGTATTTT.

The CDR3 DNA follows: TGTGCCAGCACCCGAGGACAGGGGGAAGAGACCCAGTACTTC. This encodes CASTRGQGEETQYF. The gene calls are TRBV11-3 and TRBJ2-5; 10 nucleotides align to TRBD1. V trimming: 7 bases; J trimming: 3 bases; junction bases outside the gene matches: 5. The V gene's germline CDR1 is SGHNT and CDR2 YENEEA. The CDR3 length is 14 residues.

The rearrangement uses TRBV29-1 and TRBJ1-1, with TRBD1 as a possible D gene (5 bases). Trimming shortened V by 6 bases and J by 0 bases, and 14 bases separated the two germline ends. This CDR3 has 14 residues. In germline, CDR1 is SQVTM, CDR2 ANQGSEA. Here the CDR3 reads CSVRPRGMNTEAFF. Here the CDR3 DNA reads TGCAGCGTCAGGCCCCGGGGGATGAACACTGAAGCTTTCTTT. Combining the CDR3 with reference TRBV29-1 and TRBJ1-1 gives the whole variable domain SAVISQKPSRDICQRGTSLTIQCQVDSQVTMMFWYRQQPGQSLTLIATANQGSEATYESGFVIDKFPISRPNLTFSTLTVSNMSPEDSSIYLCSVRPRGMNTEAFFGQGTRLTVV.

This chain connects TRBV7-2 to TRBJ1-3, with 7 bases that match TRBD1. This CDR3 spans 18 amino acids. In germline, CDR1 is SGHTA, CDR2 FQGNSA. V was pared by 2 bases and J by 0 bases, with 10 bases of the junction left unmatched. DNA for the CDR3: TGTGCCAGCAGCTTATCCTCGGACAGGACTCGCTCTGGAAACACCATATATTTT. It is translated as CASSLSSDRTRSGNTIYF.

V and J are TRBV6-2 or TRBV6-3 and TRBJ2-7, with TRBD1 identical over 9 bases. The CDR3 loop spans 15 amino acids. CDR1 MNHEY and CDR2 SVGEGT come from the germline V gene. V shed 6 bases, J shed 6 bases, and the junction held 12 bases outside the gene matches. The chain's CDR3 is CASSSPGQGHGEQYF. As DNA, the CDR3 is TGTGCCAGCAGCTCACCGGGACAGGGACATGGCGAGCAGTACTTC.

The chain recombines TRBV9 with TRBJ1-1; D uncertain. The germline V and J ends were trimmed by 0 bases and 4 bases, with 13 bases remaining between them. CDR3 length: 15 residues. Germline V gene lookup returns CDR1 SGDLS and CDR2 YYNGEE. CDR3 sequence reads: CASSVESAGSTEAFF. In DNA, the CDR3 is TGTGCCAGCAGCGTAGAGTCGGCGGGGAGCACTGAAGCTTTCTTT.

The V and J genes are TRBV29-1 and TRBJ1-3; a weak D match, TRBD1 (6 bases). Germline V CDR1 and CDR2: SQVTM, ANQGSEA. Trimming stripped 7 bases from V and 0 bases from J, with 13 bases between. The CDR3 length is 14 residues. CDR3 protein: CSGLGGSSGNTIYF. The CDR3 nucleotides read TGCAGCGGTCTAGGGGGTAGCTCTGGAAACACCATATATTTT.

This chain uses TRBV27 with TRBJ1-2; weak D call: TRBD1 (6 bases). The V end lost 3 bases, the J end lost 7 bases, and 12 bases lay between the germline ends. Germline CDR1 and CDR2: MNHEY and SMNVEV (reference sequence). CDR3 length equals 13 residues. CDR3 in amino acids: CASSFYRDGGYTF. The CDR3 DNA reads TGTGCCAGCAGTTTCTACAGGGATGGTGGCTACACCTTC.

This clone was observed once. This chain joins TRBV5-6 and TRBJ1-2; no definite D call. This CDR3 spans 15 amino acids. V was clipped by 4 bases and J by 0 bases, with 13 bases between them. Germline V lookup: CDR1 SGHDT, CDR2 YYEEEE. The CDR3 DNA sequence: TGTGCCAGCAGCCCAGTGTTGGGCACTAACTATGGCTACACCTTC. Protein sequence: CASSPVLGTNYGYTF.

V gene TRBV3-1 (or the pseudogene TRBV3-2) combines with J gene TRBJ1-2, with D maybe TRBD1 (5 bases). V was clipped by 0 bases and J by 0 bases, with 14 bases between them. This CDR3 is 17 amino acids long. Per germline, CDR1 LGHDT and CDR2 YNNKEL (reference sequence). This CDR3 reads CASSQDPYRPTNYGYTF. CDR3 in DNA: TGTGCCAGCAGCCAAGATCCGTACAGGCCAACTAACTATGGCTACACCTTC.

CDR3 nucleotide sequence: TGTGCCAGCAGTTTAGTGGGAACCTGGGGCGGCACTGAAGCTTTCTTT. This gives the protein CASSLVGTWGGTEAFF. The rearrangement links TRBV27 to TRBJ1-1, with D possibly matching TRBD1 (5 bases). The CDR3 is made up of 16 amino acids. Germline CDR1 MNHEY, CDR2 SMNVEV (reference sequence). The V gene lost 2 bases and the J gene lost 4 bases, with 17 bases spanning the gap.

The rearrangement joins TRBV7-8 to TRBJ1-2; TRBD1 matches at 8 bases. Looked up from germline, CDR1 is SGHVS and CDR2 is FQNEAQ. The CDR3 sequence is 15 residues long. V shed 3 bases, J shed 8 bases, and the junction held 11 bases outside the gene matches. CDR3 coding DNA: TGTGCCAGCAGCTTCAGCGGACAGGGCGCTTTGGGCTACACCTTC. Its protein product is CASSFSGQGALGYTF.

CDR3 in amino acids: CASSELRTVYGGTF. CDR3 DNA sequence: TGTGCCAGCAGTGAATTAAGGACAGTCTATGGGGGCACCTTC. The chain is built from TRBV2 and TRBJ1-2; D perhaps matches TRBD1 (6 bases). The V end was cut by 2 bases, the J end by 13 bases, with 20 bases between. Germline assignment: CDR1 SNHLY and CDR2 FYNNEI. The CDR3 has 14 residues.

The chain couples TRBV10-3 to TRBJ2-5, with D tentatively TRBD1 (6 bases). CDR3 length equals 14 residues. Trimming stripped 2 bases from V and 5 bases from J, with 12 bases between. Germline lookup yields CDR1 ENHRY and CDR2 SYGVKD. CDR3 in amino acids: CAISEREQGETQYF. The CDR3 nucleotides are TGTGCCATCAGTGAGAGGGAGCAGGGGGAGACCCAGTACTTC.

The chain employs TRBV5-1 and TRBJ1-2; a weak D match, TRBD1 (5 bases). Germline values: CDR1 SGHRS, CDR2 YFSETQ. The V and J ends lost 4 bases and 7 bases respectively, with 17 bases between them. The CDR3 extends over 14 amino acids. The CDR3 sequence is CASSPGGGYGGYTF. The CDR3 bases are TGCGCCAGCAGCCCCGGGGGGGGGTATGGTGGCTACACCTTC.

This chain connects TRBV6-1 to TRBJ1-6; D gene ambiguous. CDR1 MNHNS and CDR2 SASEGT come from the germline V gene. V was cut by 4 bases and J by 0 bases, with 10 bases left in between. The CDR3 has 16 amino acids. This chain's CDR3 is CASSAYMSSYNSPLHF. The CDR3 nucleotides are TGTGCCAGCAGTGCCTATATGAGCTCCTATAATTCACCCCTCCACTTT.